These 17 T cell receptor beta chains were sequenced from one sample in a study of T-cell reconstitution after alpha-beta-depleted transplantation in children. Preparation of the TCRbeta library used unique molecular identifiers. TCRdb reprocessed the PCR reads via MiXCR and lists one record per CDR3 protein. This sample has about a million distinct CDR3 sequences; about 26% occur once, and the top ten carry 28%. Sequenced here: PBMCs, mostly from graft donor cells, sampled 360 days after TCRalphabeta/CD19-depleted stem cell transplant. All receptors derive from a boy younger than two who had a stem cell transplant for SCID, so the T cells may come from the graft donor.

This clonotype came up a few times. The chain employs TRBV2 and TRBJ2-3, with no clear D. Germline V lookup: CDR1 SNHLY, CDR2 FYNNEI. With 7 bases removed from V and 7 bases from J, the gap between germline ends came to 6 bases. The CDR3 contains 10 residues. CDR3 DNA sequence: TGTGCCAGCAAAGGGTATACGCAGTATTTT. Translating it yields CASKGYTQYF. Looking up the rest from reference TRBV2 and TRBJ2-3 gives the full variable domain: EPEVTQTPSHQVTQMGQEVILRCVPISNHLYFYWYRQILGQKVEFLVSFYNNEISEKSEIFDDQFSVERPDGSNFTLKIRSTKLEDSAMYFCASKGYTQYFGPGTRLTVL.

This clonotype was detected only a few times. The gene calls are TRBV27 and TRBJ2-7, with D possibly matching TRBD1 (5 bases). CDR1 and CDR2 (germline): MNHEY, SMNVEV (reference sequence). The V and J ends lost 5 bases and 2 bases respectively, with 13 bases between them. The CDR3 length is 14 residues. CDR3 loop: CASSPQGFPYEQYF. CDR3 in DNA: TGTGCCAGCAGTCCCCAGGGTTTCCCCTACGAGCAGTACTTC.

A few counts support this clonotype. The chain uses TRBV7-3 and TRBJ2-1; tentative D call: TRBD2 (7 bases). Per germline, CDR1 SGHTA and CDR2 FQGTGA. The CDR3 is made up of 16 amino acids. V lost 5 bases, J lost 0 bases, and 14 bases lay in between. The CDR3 protein is CASSTRGASSYNEQFF. As DNA, the CDR3 is TGTGCCAGCAGCACCCGGGGGGCCTCCTCCTACAATGAGCAGTTCTTC. The full variable domain, rest sourced from reference TRBV7-3 and TRBJ2-1, is GAGVSQTPSNKVTEKGKYVELRCDPISGHTALYWYRQSLGQGPEFLIYFQGTGAADDSGLPNDRFFAVRPEGSVSTLKIQRTERGDSAVYLCASSTRGASSYNEQFFGPGTRLTVL.

The chain uses TRBV5-1 and TRBJ1-1, with TRBD1 identical over 9 bases. The V gene end was trimmed by 4 bases and the J gene end by 5 bases; junction bases not matched to a gene: 12. CDR1 and CDR2 from the germline V gene are SGHRS and YFSETQ. This CDR3 contains 16 residues. As DNA, the CDR3 is TGCGCCAGCAGCACAGGGGGCCGGCCCCGGGGAACTGAAGCTTTCTTT. Translation gives CASSTGGRPRGTEAFF.

This clonotype was recorded many times. The chain uses TRBV5-1 and TRBJ2-3; tentatively, D is TRBD1 or TRBD2 (5 bases each). The CDR3 runs 14 residues. The ends were cut back, 0 bases at V and 5 bases at J, with 10 bases in the middle. Germline CDR1 SGHRS, CDR2 YFSETQ. Here the CDR3 reads CASSLDAGRDTQYF. The CDR3 coding sequence is TGCGCCAGCAGCTTGGACGCAGGGAGAGATACGCAGTATTTT.

The rearrangement uses TRBV5-4 and TRBJ2-1; tentatively, D is TRBD2 (7 bases). Trimming left V 3 bases short and J 1 base short, with 23 bases between. Germline loops: CDR1 SGHNT, CDR2 YYREEE (reference sequence). The CDR3 runs 19 residues. The CDR3 here is CASSSGGLAGTFSYNEQFF. The DNA for the CDR3 is TGTGCCAGCAGCTCGGGGGGCCTGGCGGGGACCTTTTCCTACAATGAGCAGTTCTTC.

The chain employs TRBV5-1 and TRBJ2-3; D unclear. The CDR3 loop spans 13 amino acids. CDR1 is SGHRS, CDR2 YFSETQ, per germline. Trimming removed 4 bases at V and 5 bases at J, with 11 bases between. CDR3 coding DNA: TGCGCCAGCAGCCCTGGGTCGATAGATACGCAGTATTTT. This encodes CASSPGSIDTQYF. The variable domain in full, with the rest retrieved from reference TRBV5-1 and TRBJ2-3, is KAGVTQTPRYLIKTRGQQVTLSCSPISGHRSVSWYQQTPGQGLQFLFEYFSETQRNKGNFPGRFSGRQFSNSRSEMNVSTLELGDSALYLCASSPGSIDTQYFGPGTRLTVL.

This chain joins TRBV7-6 and TRBJ2-1, with D tentatively TRBD1 (6 bases). V dropped 5 bases and J dropped 8 bases, with 22 bases sitting between them. The CDR3 totals 16 residues. Germline CDR1 SGHVS, CDR2 FNYEAQ. CDR3 in amino acids: CASSPRMWGPGDEQFF. The CDR3 coding sequence is TGTGCCAGCAGCCCCCGGATGTGGGGGCCAGGCGATGAGCAGTTCTTC.

CDR3: CASGPLGTQYF. Written as DNA, the CDR3 is TGTGCCAGCGGCCCCTTAGGGACCCAGTACTTC. This chain connects TRBV7-2 to TRBJ2-5; no definite D call. The CDR3 spans 11 residues. The V gene lost 8 bases and the J gene lost 7 bases, with 11 bases spanning the gap. The V gene's germline CDR1 is SGHTA and CDR2 FQGNSA.

The CDR3 sequence is CASSQTGTVTYEQYF. The CDR3 bases are TGCGCCAGCAGCCAGACCGGGACCGTAACCTACGAGCAGTACTTC. The gene calls are TRBV4-1 and TRBJ2-7; D is possibly TRBD1 or TRBD2 (5 bases each). With 3 bases removed from V and 2 bases from J, the gap between germline ends came to 14 bases. Germline loops: CDR1 MGHRA, CDR2 YSYEKL. The CDR3 length is 15 residues.

The rearrangement links TRBV19 to TRBJ1-5; 8 bases fit TRBD1. After removal of 1 base from V and 4 bases from J, the junction contained 3 bases not matched to a gene. The CDR3 runs 15 residues. Germline V gene lookup returns CDR1 LNHDA and CDR2 SQIVND (reference sequence). CDR3 amino acids: CASSIADRDNQPQHF. The CDR3, as DNA: TGTGCCAGTAGTATAGCGGACAGGGATAATCAGCCCCAGCATTTT.

This clonotype showed up just a few times. The chain has TRBV5-1 and TRBJ2-7; 8 bases agree with TRBD2. The CDR3 covers 15 residues. Germline CDR1 and CDR2: SGHRS and YFSETQ. J was trimmed by 2 bases and V by 2 bases; bases with no gene match: 6. Written as DNA, the CDR3 is TGCGCCAGCAGCTTAACTAGCGGCTCACCCTACGAGCAGTACTTC. Its translation is CASSLTSGSPYEQYF.

This clonotype showed up just a few times. This rearrangement joins TRBV5-1 to TRBJ1-1; 10 nucleotides match TRBD1. In germline, CDR1 is SGHRS, CDR2 YFSETQ. V dropped 4 bases and J dropped 1; count of bases not matched to a gene: 10. CDR3 length: 17 residues. This CDR3 reads CASSPGQGTFRNTEAFF. In nucleotides, the CDR3 is TGCGCCAGCAGCCCGGGACAGGGGACCTTCCGGAACACTGAAGCTTTCTTT.

This clonotype was detected a few times. CDR3 sequence: CASSRYRGSYEQYF. The DNA of the CDR3 is TGTGCCAGCAGCCGATACAGGGGATCCTACGAGCAGTACTTC. The chain employs TRBV6-1 and TRBJ2-7; TRBD1 matches 7 bases. CDR1 is MNHNS, CDR2 SASEGT, per germline. This CDR3 has 14 residues. With 6 bases clipped from V and 1 base from J, the junction kept 6 bases outside the gene matches.

The chain is built from TRBV5-1 and TRBJ2-4; 9 bases are a match to TRBD1. The length of the CDR3 is 18 residues. The germline CDR1 and CDR2 sequences are SGHRS and YFSETQ. Trimming at V came to 2 bases and at J to 3 bases, leaving 12 bases not matched to a gene. In nucleotides, the CDR3 is TGCGCCAGCAGCTTCGGGACAGGGAGTGATCGAGGCAAAAACATTCAGTACTTC. It specifies CASSFGTGSDRGKNIQYF.

This clonotype was detected only once. The chain uses TRBV20-1 and TRBJ1-5; D might be TRBD1 (6 bases). The CDR3 loop spans 16 amino acids. Germline V gene sequence: CDR1 DFQATT, CDR2 SNEGSKA (reference sequence). Trimming pared 2 bases from V and 0 bases from J, leaving 14 bases between. CDR3 bases: TGCAGTGCTAGAATCCCCAGGGGAGATAGCAATCAGCCCCAGCATTTT. Protein sequence: CSARIPRGDSNQPQHF.

This clonotype was seen a handful of times. The V gene is TRBV4-3, the J gene TRBJ2-3, with D uncertain. Deletions cut 4 bases from V and 4 bases from J, with 9 bases between. Germline CDR1 reads LGHNA; CDR2 reads YSLEER. This CDR3 region has 13 residues. The CDR3 bases are TGCGCCAGCAGCCCGAGCAACCCAGATACGCAGTATTTT. Translated, it gives CASSPSNPDTQYF.